Below are 18 T cell receptor beta chains sequenced from a single sample in a study of blood T cell repertoires in COVID-19. Clones were read by immunoSEQ multiplex PCR, and TCRdb kept only the in-frame ones, dropping some. The top ten clones hold roughly 4.4% of a sample with 95,000 to 120,000 clones, about 90% of them seen once. Sequenced input: peripheral blood. The source of these receptors is a woman in her fifties or sixties with acute or convalescent COVID-19.

This clone has just one count. This chain links TRBV10-3 with TRBJ2-1, with D perhaps matching TRBD2 (6 bases). Germline assignment: CDR1 ENHRY and CDR2 SYGVKD. V lost 9 bases, J lost 5 bases, and 17 bases lay in between. This CDR3 region has 14 residues. The CDR3 DNA sequence: TGTGCCATTAACACTCCGGGACTTAACAATGAGCAGTTCTTC. It encodes CAINTPGLNNEQFF.

The chain has TRBV18 and TRBJ1-2, with D tentatively TRBD1 (5 bases). CDR1 KGHSH and CDR2 LQKENI come from the germline V gene. This CDR3 is 14 amino acids long. The V and J ends lost 3 bases and 6 bases respectively, with 14 bases between them. The CDR3 DNA reads as TGTGCCAGCTCACCCCAAGCGGGGCAGGATGGCTACACCTTC. Translating it yields CASSPQAGQDGYTF.

This clone was recorded only once. The chain couples TRBV7-9 to TRBJ1-4; TRBD1 might be the D (5 bases). Germline CDR1 is SEHNR and CDR2 is FQNEAQ (reference sequence). The ends were cut back, 2 bases at V and 0 bases at J, with 16 bases in the middle. The CDR3 sequence is 18 residues long. The CDR3 DNA reads TGTGCCAGCAGCTTAAGGGCGACAGCTACTGCAACTAATGAAAAACTGTTTTTT. It is translated as CASSLRATATATNEKLFF.

A single count supports this clone. At the DNA level, this CDR3 is encoded by other sequences in the same sample as well. The rearrangement uses TRBV7-2 and TRBJ1-5, with 8 bases aligning to TRBD1. The V gene's germline CDR1 is SGHTA and CDR2 FQGNSA. The CDR3 loop spans 15 amino acids. V dropped 2 bases and J dropped 1; count of bases not matched to a gene: 1. CDR3 amino acids: CASSLQGASNQPQHF. The CDR3 region has the DNA TGTGCCAGCAGCTTACAGGGGGCCAGCAATCAGCCCCAGCATTTT.

The J gene is TRBJ2-3, the V gene TRBV10-3; maybe TRBD1 (7 bases). CDR1 and CDR2 from the germline V gene are ENHRY and SYGVKD. This CDR3 is 14 amino acids long. The V and J ends lost 4 bases and 4 bases respectively, with 12 bases between them. The CDR3 region is CAISVEGASDTQYF. Written as DNA, the CDR3 is TGTGCCATCAGTGTGGAGGGGGCGTCAGATACGCAGTATTTT.

V is TRBV16 and J is TRBJ1-3; D not certain. Trimming removed 2 bases at V and 3 bases at J, with 11 bases between. Germline lookup yields CDR1 KGHSY and CDR2 FQNENV. CDR3 length: 15 residues. In nucleotides, the CDR3 is TGTGCCAGCAGCCAAAGAGGAGGCGGTGGAAACACCATATATTTT. Protein: CASSQRGGGGNTIYF.

V and J are TRBV7-2 and TRBJ2-3; 12 bases match TRBD2. The CDR3 runs 16 residues. The V gene end was trimmed by 3 bases and the J gene end by 2 bases; junction bases not matched to a gene: 3. Germline CDR1 and CDR2: SGHTA and FQGNSA. In DNA, the CDR3 is TGTGCCAGCAGCTTTCGACTAGCGGGGGACACAGATACGCAGTATTTT. Its protein product is CASSFRLAGDTDTQYF.

This chain uses TRBV28 with TRBJ2-5; D might be TRBD2 (5 bases). The CDR3 covers 13 residues. Trimming removed 2 bases at V and 5 bases at J, with 9 bases between. CDR1 is MDHEN and CDR2 is SYDVKM in the germline V gene. The CDR3 sequence: CASSLAGGETQYF. CDR3 bases: TGTGCCAGCAGTTTAGCGGGTGGGGAGACCCAGTACTTC.

The chain employs TRBV7-2 and TRBJ2-1; 7 bases match TRBD1. The CDR3 length is 13 residues. Germline V gene sequence: CDR1 SGHTA, CDR2 FQGNSA. The V gene end was trimmed by 1 base and the J gene end by 15 bases; junction bases not matched to a gene: 9. DNA for the CDR3: TGTGCCAGCAGCTTAGATAAGGGGGCGATAAGGTTCTTC. Translated, it gives CASSLDKGAIRFF.

The chain is built from TRBV7-2 and TRBJ1-3, with D maybe TRBD1 (6 bases). Germline V gives CDR1 SGHTA, CDR2 FQGNSA. The CDR3 length is 15 residues. V was cut by 6 bases and J by 0 bases, with 12 bases left in between. Here the CDR3 reads CASRSTGFSGNTIYF. As DNA, the CDR3 is TGTGCCAGCAGGTCAACAGGGTTCTCTGGAAACACCATATATTTT.

The genes are TRBV7-9 and TRBJ2-1, with D tentatively TRBD2 (5 bases). The germline gives CDR1 SEHNR, CDR2 FQNEAQ (reference sequence). Between the trimmed V and J ends, which lost 1 base and 7 bases, there was a span of 8 bases. This CDR3 contains 13 residues. CDR3 residues: CASSLDTGNEQFF. In nucleotides, the CDR3 is TGTGCCAGCAGCTTAGATACGGGGAATGAGCAGTTCTTC.

The chain uses TRBV28 and TRBJ1-3; no reliable D call. The V and J ends lost 7 bases and 9 bases respectively, with 13 bases between them. Per germline, CDR1 MDHEN and CDR2 SYDVKM. The CDR3 loop spans 12 amino acids. The CDR3 sequence: CASISASLTIYF. The CDR3 DNA follows: TGTGCCAGCATTTCCGCTAGCCTCACCATATATTTT.

V is TRBV4-1 and J is TRBJ1-2; 7 positions match TRBD1. This CDR3 has 14 amino acids. The V segment lost 0 bases and the J segment 4 bases; nucleotides outside the gene matches: 2. From germline, CDR1 is MGHRA and CDR2 YSYEKL. This CDR3 reads CASSQEGTVYGYTF. The CDR3 DNA follows: TGCGCCAGCAGCCAAGAAGGGACAGTCTATGGCTACACCTTC.

CDR3 coding DNA: TGTGCCAGCAGCCGCCTAGGGAGTCAAGAGACCCAGTACTTC. This sequence encodes CASSRLGSQETQYF. V is TRBV5-4 and J is TRBJ2-5; tentatively, D is TRBD2 (5 bases). Between the trimmed V and J ends, which lost 4 bases and 2 bases, there was a span of 12 bases. The CDR3 loop spans 14 amino acids. Germline V lookup: CDR1 SGHNT, CDR2 YYREEE (reference sequence).

The chain uses TRBV6-4 and TRBJ1-2, with 11 bases fitting TRBD1. In germline, CDR1 is MRHNA, CDR2 SNTAGT. Trimming at V came to 5 bases and at J to 4 bases, leaving 3 bases not matched to a gene. The CDR3 extends over 14 amino acids. The CDR3 sequence is CASSPGTGGYGYTF. In DNA form, the CDR3 reads TGTGCCAGCAGTCCCGGGACAGGGGGCTATGGCTACACCTTC.

The chain combines TRBV19 with TRBJ1-1; D possibly corresponds to TRBD1 (6 bases). Trimming removed 3 bases at V and 1 base at J, with 9 bases between. Per the germline V gene, CDR1 is LNHDA and CDR2 is SQIVND (reference sequence). The CDR3 contains 14 residues. The CDR3 DNA reads TGTGCCAGTAGTATTCAGGACAGGAACACTGAAGCTTTCTTT. Protein product: CASSIQDRNTEAFF. The variable domain in full, completed from reference TRBV19 and TRBJ1-1, reads DGGITQSPKYLFRKEGQNVTLSCEQNLNHDAMYWYRQDPGQGLRLIYYSQIVNDFQKGDIAEGYSVSREKKESFPLTVTSAQKNPTAFYLCASSIQDRNTEAFFGQGTRLTVV.

V and J are TRBV18 and TRBJ1-1; D is unresolved. CDR1 is KGHSH and CDR2 is LQKENI in the germline V gene. V shed 1 base and J shed 1 base, with 4 bases lying between them. The CDR3 is 13 amino acids. The CDR3 reads CASSPQRNTEAFF. Here the CDR3 DNA reads TGTGCCAGCTCACCACAGAGGAACACTGAAGCTTTCTTT.

In nucleotides, the CDR3 is TGTGCCAGCAGTTACCGGGGAGAAAATTCACCCCTCCACTTT. Translating gives CASSYRGENSPLHF. V is TRBV6-5 and J is TRBJ1-6; D is ambiguous. V was shortened by 2 bases and J by 7 bases, with 9 bases between the two germline ends. The CDR3 runs to 14 residues. Per germline, CDR1 MNHEY and CDR2 SVGAGI.